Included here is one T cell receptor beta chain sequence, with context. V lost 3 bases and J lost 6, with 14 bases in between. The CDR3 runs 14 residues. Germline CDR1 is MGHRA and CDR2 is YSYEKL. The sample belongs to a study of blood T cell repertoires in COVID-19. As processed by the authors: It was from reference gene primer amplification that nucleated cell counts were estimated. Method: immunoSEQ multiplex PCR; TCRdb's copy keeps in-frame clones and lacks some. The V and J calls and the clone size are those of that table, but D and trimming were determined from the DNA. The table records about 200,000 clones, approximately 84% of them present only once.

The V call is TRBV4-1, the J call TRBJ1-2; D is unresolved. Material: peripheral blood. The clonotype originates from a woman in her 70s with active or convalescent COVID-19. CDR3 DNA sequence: TGCGCCAGCAGCCAGGGTGTTGACACCAATGGCTACACCTTC. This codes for CASSQGVDTNGYTF.